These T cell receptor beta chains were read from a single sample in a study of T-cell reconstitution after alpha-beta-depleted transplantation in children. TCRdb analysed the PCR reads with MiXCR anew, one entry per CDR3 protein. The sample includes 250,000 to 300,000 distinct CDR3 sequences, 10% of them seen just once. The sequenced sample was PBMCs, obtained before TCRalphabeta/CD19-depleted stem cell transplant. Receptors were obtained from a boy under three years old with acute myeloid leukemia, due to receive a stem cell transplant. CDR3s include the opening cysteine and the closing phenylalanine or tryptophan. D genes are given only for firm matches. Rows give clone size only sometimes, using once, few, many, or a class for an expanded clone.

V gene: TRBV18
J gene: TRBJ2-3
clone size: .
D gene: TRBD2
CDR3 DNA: TGTGCCAGCTCAGAGGGACTAGTGGCCACAGATACGCAGTATTTT
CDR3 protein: CASSEGLVATDTQYF

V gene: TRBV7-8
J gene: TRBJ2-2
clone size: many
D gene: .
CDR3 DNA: TGTGCCAGCAGCGTATTACAGTTGATCCCCGGGGAGCTGTTTTTT
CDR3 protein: CASSVLQLIPGELFF

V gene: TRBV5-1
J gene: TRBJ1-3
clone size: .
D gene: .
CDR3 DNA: TGCGCCAGCAGCTACCAGGGACCCTTCGGAAACACCATATATTTT
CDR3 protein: CASSYQGPFGNTIYF

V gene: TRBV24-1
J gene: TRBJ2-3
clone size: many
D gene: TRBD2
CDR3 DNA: TGTGCCACCAGTGGAGTAGCGGGAGCAGATACGCAGTATTTT
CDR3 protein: CATSGVAGADTQYF

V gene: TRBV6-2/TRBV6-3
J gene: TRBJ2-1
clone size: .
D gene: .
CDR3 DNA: TGTGCCAGTCGAGACGGACGAATCGGGGGAGGAGGGGGCTCCTACAATGAGCAGTTCTTC
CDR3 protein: CASRDGRIGGGGGSYNEQFF

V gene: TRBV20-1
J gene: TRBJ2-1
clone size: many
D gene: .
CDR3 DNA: TGCAGTGCTAGAGATCGGGAGAATGAGCAGTTCTTC
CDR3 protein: CSARDRENEQFF

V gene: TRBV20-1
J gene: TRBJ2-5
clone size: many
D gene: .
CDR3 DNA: TGCAGTGCTACCGCGCCCAAACAAGAGACCCAGTACTTC
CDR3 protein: CSATAPKQETQYF

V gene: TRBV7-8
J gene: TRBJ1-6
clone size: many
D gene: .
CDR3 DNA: TGTGCCAGCAGCCTGCTCGGATATAATTCACCCCTCCACTTT
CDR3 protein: CASSLLGYNSPLHF

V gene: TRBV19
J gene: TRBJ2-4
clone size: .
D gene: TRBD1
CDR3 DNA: TGTGCCAGTAGTATCCCACCCGGGACAGGTTTAAACATTCAGTACTTC
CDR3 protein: CASSIPPGTGLNIQYF

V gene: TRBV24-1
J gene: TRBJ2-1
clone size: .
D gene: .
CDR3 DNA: TGTGCGGCCAGTGATTTGCCAGATTACAATGAGCAGTTCTTC
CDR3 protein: CAASDLPDYNEQFF

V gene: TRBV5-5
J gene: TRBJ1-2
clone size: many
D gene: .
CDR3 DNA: TGTGCCAGCAGCCCAACGTTAGGCTATGGCTACACCTTC
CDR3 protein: CASSPTLGYGYTF

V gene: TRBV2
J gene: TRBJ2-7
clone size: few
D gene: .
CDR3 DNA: TGTGCCAGCAGTGAAAATCCGAGCCGGGGGCCCTACGAGCAGTACTTC
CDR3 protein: CASSENPSRGPYEQYF

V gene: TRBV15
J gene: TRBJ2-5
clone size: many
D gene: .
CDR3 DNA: TGTGCCACCAGCAGAGTCAGACAACTCCAAGAGACCCAGTACTTC
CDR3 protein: CATSRVRQLQETQYF

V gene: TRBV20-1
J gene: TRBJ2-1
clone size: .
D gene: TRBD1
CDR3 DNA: TGCAGTGCTGCCCCTCGGGACAGGGACTCCTACAATGAGCAGTTCTTC
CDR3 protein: CSAAPRDRDSYNEQFF

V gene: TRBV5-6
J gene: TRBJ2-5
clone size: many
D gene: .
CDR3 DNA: TGTGCCAGCAGCTTGTTACGTGGACAGTGGGTTTTGACCCAGTACTTC
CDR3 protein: CASSLLRGQWVLTQYF

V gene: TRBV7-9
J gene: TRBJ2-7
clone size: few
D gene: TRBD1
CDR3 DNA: TGTGCCAGCAGCCCCCCCCAGGGGGCGAGGGGGATGGCTCCCTACGAGCAGTACTTC
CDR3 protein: CASSPPQGARGMAPYEQYF

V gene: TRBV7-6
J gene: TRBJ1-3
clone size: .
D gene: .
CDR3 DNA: TGTGCCAGCAGCTTAGTGCCAGGGGCTGGAAACACCATATATTTT
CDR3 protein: CASSLVPGAGNTIYF

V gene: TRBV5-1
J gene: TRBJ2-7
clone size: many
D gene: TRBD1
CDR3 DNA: TGCGCCAGCACCCGGGACAGCGGCGTTTACGAGCAGTACTTC
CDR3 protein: CASTRDSGVYEQYF

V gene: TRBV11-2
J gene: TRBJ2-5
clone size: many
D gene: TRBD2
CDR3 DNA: TGTGCCAGCAGCCCCTCAGCGGGAGGGCCAGCGGAGACCCAGTACTTC
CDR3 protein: CASSPSAGGPAETQYF

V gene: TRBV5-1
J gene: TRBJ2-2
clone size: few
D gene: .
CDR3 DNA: TGCGCCAGCAGCTCACGGGACAGCGGGTATGGGGAGCTGTTTTTT
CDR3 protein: CASSSRDSGYGELFF

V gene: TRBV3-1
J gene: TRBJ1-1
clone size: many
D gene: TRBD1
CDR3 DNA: TGTGCCAGCAGCGTTAGGACAGGGAACACTGAAGCTTTCTTT
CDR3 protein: CASSVRTGNTEAFF

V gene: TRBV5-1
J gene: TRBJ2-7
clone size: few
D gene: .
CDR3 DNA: TGCGCCAGCAGCTTGGTAGGATCCACCTACGAGCAGTACTTC
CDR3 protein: CASSLVGSTYEQYF

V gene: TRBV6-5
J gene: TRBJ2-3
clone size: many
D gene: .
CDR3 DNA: TGTGCCAGCAGTTGGGCCGGAGGGACAGATACGCAGTATTTT
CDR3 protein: CASSWAGGTDTQYF

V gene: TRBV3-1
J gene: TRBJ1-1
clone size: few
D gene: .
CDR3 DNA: TGTGCCAGCAGCCAAGGTGGATCAGGGGCTGCACCACTCTACACTGAAGCTTTCTTT
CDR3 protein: CASSQGGSGAAPLYTEAFF

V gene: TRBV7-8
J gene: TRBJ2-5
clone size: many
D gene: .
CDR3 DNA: TGTGCCAGCAGTGGGGCGGCCGAAAGCCAAGAGACCCAGTACTTC
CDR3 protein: CASSGAAESQETQYF

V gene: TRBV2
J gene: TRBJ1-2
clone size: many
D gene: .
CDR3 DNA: TGTGCCAGCAGTGAAGAGGGTGGCTACACCTTC
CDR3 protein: CASSEEGGYTF

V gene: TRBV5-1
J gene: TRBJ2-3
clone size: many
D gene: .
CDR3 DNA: TGCGCCAGCAGCTTGGAGGTAGCAGTAGATACGCAGTATTTT
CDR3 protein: CASSLEVAVDTQYF

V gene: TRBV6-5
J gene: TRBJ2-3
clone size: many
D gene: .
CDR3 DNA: TGTGCCAGCAGTTACTCTGGGGGCCTCACAGATACGCAGTATTTT
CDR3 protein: CASSYSGGLTDTQYF

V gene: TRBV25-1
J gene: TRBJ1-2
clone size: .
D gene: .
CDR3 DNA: TGTGCCAGCAGTGAATATTATGGCTACACCTTC
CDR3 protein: CASSEYYGYTF

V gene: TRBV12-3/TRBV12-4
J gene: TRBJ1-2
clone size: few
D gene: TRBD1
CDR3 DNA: TGTGCCAGCAGTTGGACAGGGAGGAATGGCTACACCTTC
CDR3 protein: CASSWTGRNGYTF

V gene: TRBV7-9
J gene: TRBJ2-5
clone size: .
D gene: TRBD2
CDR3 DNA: TGTGCCAGCAGCTTCGGGGGGGAGTATATCGAGACCCAGTACTTC
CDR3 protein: CASSFGGEYIETQYF

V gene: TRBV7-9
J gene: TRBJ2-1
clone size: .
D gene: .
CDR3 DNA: TGTGCCAGCAGCTTAGGAAGTCTAGCATCTGCTGAGCAGTTCTTC
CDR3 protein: CASSLGSLASAEQFF